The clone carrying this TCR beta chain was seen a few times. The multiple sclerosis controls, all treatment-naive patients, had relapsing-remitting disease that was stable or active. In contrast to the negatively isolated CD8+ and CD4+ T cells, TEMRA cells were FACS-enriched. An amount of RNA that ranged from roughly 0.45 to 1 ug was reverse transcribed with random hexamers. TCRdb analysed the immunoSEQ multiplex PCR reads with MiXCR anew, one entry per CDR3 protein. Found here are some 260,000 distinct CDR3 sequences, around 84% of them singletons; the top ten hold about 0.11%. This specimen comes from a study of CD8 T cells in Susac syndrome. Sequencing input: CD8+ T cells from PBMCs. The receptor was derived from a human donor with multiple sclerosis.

CDR3 sequence reads: CASSYSLAGVGEQYF. CDR3 sequence (DNA): TGTGCCAGCAGTTACTCCCTAGCGGGAGTAGGGGAGCAGTACTTC. This chain uses TRBV6-5 with TRBJ2-7, with TRBD2 identical over 10 bases. Per germline, CDR1 MNHEY and CDR2 SVGAGI. V shed 0 bases, J shed 7 bases, and the junction held 6 bases outside the gene matches. CDR3 length: 15 amino acids.